Given below is one TCR beta chain in context. No antigen is known for it. The sample comes from a study of cytomegalovirus exposure and HLA in healthy donors. Trimming shortened V by 1 base and J by 4 bases, and 11 bases separated the two germline ends. The germline V gene has CDR1 MNHNS and CDR2 SASEGT. The CDR3 length is 15 residues. Study-wide findings and caveats: The authors later found most CMV-associated TCR beta chains appeared HLA-restricted. Immune exposure data for these donors was limited to CMV serostatus.

The PCR contained 60 Vbeta and 13 Jbeta primers. Using immunoSEQ multiplex PCR, the repertoire was profiled, and TCRdb retains in-frame clones only, with some absent. This table has roughly 150,000 clones, 70% to 80% appearing once. This receptor was identified in a man aged 18 to 30 in good health and CMV-seropositive. Material for sequencing was PBMCs. V and J are TRBV6-1 and TRBJ1-5; D gene ambiguous. The CDR3 is CASSEVLARNQPQHF. The CDR3 region has the DNA TGTGCCAGCAGTGAAGTTCTGGCGAGGAATCAGCCCCAGCATTTT.